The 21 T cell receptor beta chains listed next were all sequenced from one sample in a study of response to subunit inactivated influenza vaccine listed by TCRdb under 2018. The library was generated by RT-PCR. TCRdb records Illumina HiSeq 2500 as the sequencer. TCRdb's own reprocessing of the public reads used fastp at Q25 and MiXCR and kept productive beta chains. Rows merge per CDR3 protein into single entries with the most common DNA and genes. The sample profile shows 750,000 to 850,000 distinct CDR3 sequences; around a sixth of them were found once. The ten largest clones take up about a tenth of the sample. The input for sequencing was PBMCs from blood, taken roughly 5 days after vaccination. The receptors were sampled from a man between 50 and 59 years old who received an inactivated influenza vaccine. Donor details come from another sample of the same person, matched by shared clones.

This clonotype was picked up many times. CDR3 sequence reads: CASSLASNYGYTF. For the CDR3, the DNA is TGTGCCAGCAGCTTAGCTTCCAACTATGGCTACACCTTC. This sequence joins TRBV7-2 and TRBJ1-2, with D unresolved. CDR3 length: 13 amino acids. Trimming cost V 0 bases and J 2 bases, with 4 bases left between them. Germline CDR1 SGHTA, CDR2 FQGNSA.

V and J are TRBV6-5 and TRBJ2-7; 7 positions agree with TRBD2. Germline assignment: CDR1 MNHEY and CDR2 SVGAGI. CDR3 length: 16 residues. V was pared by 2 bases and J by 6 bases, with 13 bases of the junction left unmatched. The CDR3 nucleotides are TGTGCCAGCAGTTACGGCTCACTAGCGTCTCCTCTCGAGCAGTACTTC. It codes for CASSYGSLASPLEQYF.

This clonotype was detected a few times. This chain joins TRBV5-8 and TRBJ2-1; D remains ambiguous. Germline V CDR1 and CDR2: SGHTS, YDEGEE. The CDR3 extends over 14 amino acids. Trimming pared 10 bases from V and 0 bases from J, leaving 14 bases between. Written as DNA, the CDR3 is TGTGCCGTTAGCAAGGGCAGCTCCTACAATGAGCAGTTCTTC. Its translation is CAVSKGSSYNEQFF.

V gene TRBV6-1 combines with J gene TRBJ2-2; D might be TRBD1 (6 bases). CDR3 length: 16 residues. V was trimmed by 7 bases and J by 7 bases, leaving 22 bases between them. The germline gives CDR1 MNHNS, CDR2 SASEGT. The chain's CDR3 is CASMPIPGVKGGELFF. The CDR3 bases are TGTGCCAGCATGCCTATCCCAGGGGTTAAGGGCGGGGAGCTGTTTTTT.

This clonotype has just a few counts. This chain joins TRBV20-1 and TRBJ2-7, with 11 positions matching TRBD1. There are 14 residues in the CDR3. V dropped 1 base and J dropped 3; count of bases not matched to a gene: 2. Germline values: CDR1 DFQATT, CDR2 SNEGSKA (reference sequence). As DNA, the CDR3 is TGCAGTGCTAGAGGCGGGACAGGGGGCTACGAGCAGTACTTC. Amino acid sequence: CSARGGTGGYEQYF.

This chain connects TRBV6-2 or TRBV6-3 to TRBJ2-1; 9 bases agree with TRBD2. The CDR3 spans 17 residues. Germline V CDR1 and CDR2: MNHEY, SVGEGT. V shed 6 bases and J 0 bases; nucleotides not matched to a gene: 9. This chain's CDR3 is CASRTSTSGTSYNEQFF. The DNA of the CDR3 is TGTGCCAGCAGAACATCGACTAGCGGAACCTCCTACAATGAGCAGTTCTTC.

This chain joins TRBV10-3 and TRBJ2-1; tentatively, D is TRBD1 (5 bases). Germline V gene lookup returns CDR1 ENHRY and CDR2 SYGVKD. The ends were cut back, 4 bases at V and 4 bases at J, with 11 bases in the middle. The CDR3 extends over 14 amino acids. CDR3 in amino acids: CAISVDRSYNEQFF. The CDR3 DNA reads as TGTGCCATCAGTGTAGACAGATCTTACAATGAGCAGTTCTTC.

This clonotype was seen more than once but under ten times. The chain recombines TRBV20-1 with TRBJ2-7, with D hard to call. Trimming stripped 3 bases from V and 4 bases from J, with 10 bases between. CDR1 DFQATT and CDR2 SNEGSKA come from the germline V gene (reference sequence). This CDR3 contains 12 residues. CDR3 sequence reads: CSASPTGYEQYF. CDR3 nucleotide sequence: TGCAGTGCTAGCCCTACTGGATACGAGCAGTACTTC.

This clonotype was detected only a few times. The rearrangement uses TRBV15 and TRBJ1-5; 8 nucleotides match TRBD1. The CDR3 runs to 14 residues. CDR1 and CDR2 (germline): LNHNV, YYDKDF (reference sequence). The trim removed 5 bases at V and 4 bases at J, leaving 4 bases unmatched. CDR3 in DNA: TGTGCCACCAGCTGGGACAGGAGGAATCAGCCCCAGCATTTT. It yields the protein CATSWDRRNQPQHF.

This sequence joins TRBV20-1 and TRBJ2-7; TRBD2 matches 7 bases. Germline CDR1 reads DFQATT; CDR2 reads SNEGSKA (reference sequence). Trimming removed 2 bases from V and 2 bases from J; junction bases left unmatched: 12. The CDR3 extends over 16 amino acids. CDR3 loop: CSARRGRVQGTYEQYF. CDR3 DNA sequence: TGCAGTGCTAGACGGGGGAGGGTCCAGGGCACCTACGAGCAGTACTTC.

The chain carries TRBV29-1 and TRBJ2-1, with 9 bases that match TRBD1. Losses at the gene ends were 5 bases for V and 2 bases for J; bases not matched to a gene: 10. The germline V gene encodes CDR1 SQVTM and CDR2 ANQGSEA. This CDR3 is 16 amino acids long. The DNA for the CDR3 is TGCAGCGTTTACCAATCCGGGACAGGGACCTACAATGAGCAGTTCTTC. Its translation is CSVYQSGTGTYNEQFF.

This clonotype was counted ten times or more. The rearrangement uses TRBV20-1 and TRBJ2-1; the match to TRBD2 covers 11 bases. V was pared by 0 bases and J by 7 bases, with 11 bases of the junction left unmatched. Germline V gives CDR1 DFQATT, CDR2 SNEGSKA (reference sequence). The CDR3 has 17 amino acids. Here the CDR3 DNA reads TGCAGTGCTAGAGATACTAGCGGGGGTAAGGCTATAAATGAGCAGTTCTTC. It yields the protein CSARDTSGGKAINEQFF.

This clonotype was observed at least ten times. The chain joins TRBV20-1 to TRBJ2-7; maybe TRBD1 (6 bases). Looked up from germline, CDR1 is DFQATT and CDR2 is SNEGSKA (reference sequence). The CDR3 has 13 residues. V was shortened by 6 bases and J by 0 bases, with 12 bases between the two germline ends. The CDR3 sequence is CSARDMSSYEQYF. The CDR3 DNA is TGCAGTGCCCGGGACATGAGCTCCTACGAGCAGTACTTC.

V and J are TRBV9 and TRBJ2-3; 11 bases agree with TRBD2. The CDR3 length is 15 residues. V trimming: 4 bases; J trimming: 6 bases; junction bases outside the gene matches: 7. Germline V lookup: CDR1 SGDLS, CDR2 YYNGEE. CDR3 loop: CASSLTSGVFDTQYF. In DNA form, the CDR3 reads TGTGCCAGCAGCCTGACTAGCGGGGTATTTGATACGCAGTATTTT. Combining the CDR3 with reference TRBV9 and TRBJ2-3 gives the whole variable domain DSGVTQTPKHLITATGQRVTLRCSPRSGDLSVYWYQQSLDQGLQFLIQYYNGEERAKGNILERFSAQQFPDLHSELNLSSLELGDSALYFCASSLTSGVFDTQYFGPGTRLTVL.

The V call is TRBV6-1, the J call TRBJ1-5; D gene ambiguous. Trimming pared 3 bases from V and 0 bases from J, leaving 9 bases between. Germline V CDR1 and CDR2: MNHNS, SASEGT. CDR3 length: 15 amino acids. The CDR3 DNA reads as TGTGCCAGCAGTGACAGTGTTAATAGCAATCAGCCCCAGCATTTT. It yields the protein CASSDSVNSNQPQHF.

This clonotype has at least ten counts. The CDR3 sequence is CATQGRQGNYGYTF. DNA for the CDR3: TGTGCCACCCAGGGGAGGCAGGGGAACTATGGCTACACCTTC. The chain employs TRBV6-1 and TRBJ1-2, with D tentatively TRBD1 (6 bases). The V end lost 10 bases, the J end lost 2 bases, and 17 bases lay between the germline ends. CDR3 size: 14 residues. Germline V gives CDR1 MNHNS, CDR2 SASEGT.

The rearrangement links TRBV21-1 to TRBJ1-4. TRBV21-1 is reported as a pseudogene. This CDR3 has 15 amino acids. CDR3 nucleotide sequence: TGTGCCAGCAGTACTGGTCGCGGCTCTAATGAAAAACTGTTTTTT. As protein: CASSTGRGSNEKLFF.

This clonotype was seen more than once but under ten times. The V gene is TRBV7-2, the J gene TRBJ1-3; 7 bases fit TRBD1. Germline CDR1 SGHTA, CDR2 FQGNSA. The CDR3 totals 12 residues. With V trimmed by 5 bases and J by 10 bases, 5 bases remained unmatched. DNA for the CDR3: TGTGCCAGCAGCCCAGGGGGAGAAACCATATATTTT. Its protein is CASSPGGETIYF.

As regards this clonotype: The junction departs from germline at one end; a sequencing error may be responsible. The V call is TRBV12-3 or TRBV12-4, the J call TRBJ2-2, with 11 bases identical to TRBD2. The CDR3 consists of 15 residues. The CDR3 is CASSNLLAGAGELYF. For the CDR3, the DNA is TGTGCCAGCAGTAACTTACTAGCGGGGGCCGGGGAGCTGTATTTT.

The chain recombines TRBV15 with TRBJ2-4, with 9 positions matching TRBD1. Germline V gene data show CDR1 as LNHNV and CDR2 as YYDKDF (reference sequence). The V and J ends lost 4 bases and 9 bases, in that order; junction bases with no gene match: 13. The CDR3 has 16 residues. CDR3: CATSTLTGTGISIQYF. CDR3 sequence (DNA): TGTGCCACCAGCACGCTAACCGGGACAGGGATCAGCATTCAGTACTTC.

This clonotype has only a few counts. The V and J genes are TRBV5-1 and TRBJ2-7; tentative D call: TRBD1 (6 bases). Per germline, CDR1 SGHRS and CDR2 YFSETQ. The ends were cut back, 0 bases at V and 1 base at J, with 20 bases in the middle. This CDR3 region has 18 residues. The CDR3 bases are TGCGCCAGCAGCTTGGGAGGGACATCCAGAAGGGGATCCTACGAGCAGTACTTC. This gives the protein CASSLGGTSRRGSYEQYF.